Listed below are T cell receptor beta chains from one sample, sequenced in a study of CD8 T cells in ankylosing spondylitis. TCRdb reanalysed the 5' RACE reads using MiXCR and keeps one entry per CDR3 protein. The sample comprises more than 600,000 distinct CDR3 sequences, over 15% of which are singletons, and around a fifth rests with the top ten. Sequenced input: blood, either unsorted or a sorted T cell fraction (not recorded which). These TCRs come from a male donor with ankylosing spondylitis. Each CDR3 is given with its conserved first and last residue. D genes are given only for firm matches. The size of a clone is reported for some rows only, either as once, few or many, or as a class for expanded clones.

TRBV5-1	NA	TRBJ2-1	TRBD2	CASSLASGLAGAYNEQFF	TGCGCCAGCAGCTTGGCCTCGGGACTAGCGGGAGCCTACAATGAGCAGTTCTTC
TRBV6-1	few	TRBJ2-1	TRBD2	CASSPSGKGSYNEQFF	TGTGCCAGCAGCCCTAGCGGGAAGGGCTCCTACAATGAGCAGTTCTTC
TRBV29-1	NA	TRBJ2-5	TRBD2	CSVDGTSGRVEETQYF	TGCAGCGTCGACGGGACTAGCGGGAGAGTCGAGGAGACCCAGTACTTC
TRBV12-3/TRBV12-4	NA	TRBJ1-4	NA	CASSSQGGEKLFF	TGTGCCAGCAGCAGTCAAGGGGGTGAAAAACTGTTTTTT
TRBV11-2	many	TRBJ2-1	NA	CASSRSHRVNEQFF	TGTGCCAGCAGCAGATCACACAGGGTCAATGAGCAGTTCTTC
TRBV25-1	few	TRBJ2-5	TRBD1	CASRPGGSETQYF	TGTGCCAGCAGGCCAGGGGGTTCGGAGACCCAGTACTTC
TRBV24-1	NA	TRBJ2-5	TRBD2	CATSDRGRGQRETQYF	TGTGCCACCAGTGACCGCGGGAGAGGGCAAAGAGAGACCCAGTACTTC
TRBV20-1	few	TRBJ2-7	NA	CSANPDSSYEQYF	TGCAGTGCTAACCCGGACAGCTCCTACGAGCAGTACTTC
TRBV12-3/TRBV12-4	NA	TRBJ2-7	NA	CASSHSVQEKEQYF	TGTGCCAGCAGTCACTCGGTCCAGGAGAAGGAGCAGTACTTC
TRBV2	NA	TRBJ1-4	NA	CASKWGSTNEKLFF	TGTGCCAGCAAATGGGGGTCAACTAATGAAAAACTGTTTTTT
TRBV20-1	few	TRBJ2-7	TRBD2	CSARGIAGGYEQYF	TGCAGTGCTCGGGGTATAGCGGGAGGGTACGAGCAGTACTTC
TRBV15	NA	TRBJ2-4	NA	CATSSEIQTLTTRVDKNIQYF	TGTGCCACCAGCAGTGAAATACAAACCCTAACTACAAGGGTAGACAAAAACATTCAGTACTTC
TRBV29-1	many	TRBJ2-7	TRBD1	CSAMTGMPSYEQYF	TGCAGCGCTATGACAGGGATGCCCTCCTACGAGCAGTACTTC
TRBV3-1	few	TRBJ2-7	NA	CASSPYHRARYEQYF	TGTGCCAGCAGCCCATACCACAGGGCCCGCTACGAGCAGTACTTC
TRBV12-3/TRBV12-4	few	TRBJ2-1	TRBD2	CASSSPGLAGDWMWNEQFF	TGTGCCAGCAGTTCCCCGGGACTAGCGGGAGACTGGATGTGGAATGAGCAGTTCTTC
TRBV5-1	NA	TRBJ2-2	NA	CASSLTGQNTGELFF	TGCGCCAGCAGCTTGACAGGGCAGAACACCGGGGAGCTGTTTTTT
TRBV20-1	many	TRBJ2-5	TRBD2	CSARDTPTGGLRETQYF	TGCAGTGCTAGAGATACCCCCACGGGGGGGCTGAGGGAGACCCAGTACTTC
TRBV7-7	NA	TRBJ2-5	NA	CASSFYGIQETQYF	TGTGCTAGCAGCTTCTACGGAATCCAAGAGACCCAGTACTTC
TRBV3-1	NA	TRBJ2-7	NA	CASSQDWHEQYF	TGTGCCAGCAGCCAAGATTGGCACGAGCAGTACTTC
TRBV5-1	few	TRBJ1-2	NA	CASSQTTGGAYGYTF	TGCGCCAGCAGCCAGACGACAGGAGGAGCGTATGGCTACACCTTC
TRBV7-3	NA	TRBJ1-1	TRBD1	CASSSDPLQGSEAFF	TGTGCCAGCAGCTCCGACCCCTTACAGGGGTCTGAAGCTTTCTTT
TRBV29-1	NA	TRBJ2-7	TRBD2	CSVEDGRLAGEGVEYF	TGCAGCGTTGAAGATGGAAGACTAGCGGGAGAGGGTGTGGAGTACTTC
TRBV7-8	few	TRBJ2-1	TRBD1	CASSSTNRGSSYNEQFF	TGTGCCAGCAGCTCAACTAACAGGGGAAGCTCCTACAATGAGCAGTTCTTC
TRBV4-1	NA	TRBJ2-5	TRBD2	CASSPVGGSGETQYF	TGCGCCAGCAGCCCCGTTGGCGGGAGCGGGGAGACCCAGTACTTC
TRBV7-2	few	TRBJ2-7	NA	CASSLVSAHEQYF	TGTGCCAGCAGCTTAGTTAGCGCCCACGAGCAGTACTTC
TRBV29-1	NA	TRBJ2-7	TRBD1	CSVLGTEEIAYEQYF	TGCAGCGTCCTCGGGACAGAAGAGATAGCCTACGAGCAGTACTTC
TRBV9	once	TRBJ1-2	NA	CASSVEPGSLYGYTF	TGTGCCAGCAGCGTGGAACCAGGGTCCCTCTATGGCTACACCTTC
TRBV11-2	NA	TRBJ2-7	TRBD1	CASSPWGQSPSYEQYF	TGTGCCAGCAGCCCCTGGGGACAGTCCCCGTCCTACGAGCAGTACTTC
TRBV6-1	few	TRBJ2-2	NA	CASSGGVVGGELFF	TGTGCCAGCAGCGGGGGCGTAGTCGGCGGGGAGCTGTTTTTT
TRBV15	many	TRBJ1-2	NA	CATSSETGSPGYGYTF	TGTGCCACCAGCAGTGAAACAGGTTCTCCTGGGTATGGCTACACCTTC
TRBV12-3/TRBV12-4	few	TRBJ1-2	NA	CASSPLLGGDYGYTF	TGTGCCAGCAGTCCCCTGCTGGGGGGCGACTATGGCTACACCTTC
TRBV5-5	NA	TRBJ1-2	NA	CASSSRDGGVYGYTF	TGTGCCAGCAGCTCGCGGGACGGAGGGGTCTATGGCTACACCTTC
TRBV7-8	few	TRBJ1-1	NA	CASSLARWENTEAFF	TGTGCCAGCAGCTTAGCGAGGTGGGAGAACACTGAAGCTTTCTTT
TRBV9	NA	TRBJ1-4	NA	CASSVPRQVPGEKLFF	TGTGCCAGCAGCGTCCCAAGACAGGTCCCAGGGGAAAAACTGTTTTTT
TRBV11-3	few	TRBJ2-1	NA	CASSFQGRDEQFF	TGTGCCAGCAGCTTCCAGGGGCGGGATGAGCAGTTCTTC
TRBV11-2	few	TRBJ2-5	TRBD2	CASSVGLAGVEGKTQYF	TGTGCCAGCAGCGTGGGACTAGCGGGAGTAGAGGGGAAGACCCAGTACTTC
TRBV4-2	NA	TRBJ1-4	NA	CASSLTPFGGGTPNEKLFF	TGTGCCAGCAGCCTTACCCCCTTCGGGGGTGGTACTCCTAATGAAAAACTGTTTTTT
TRBV4-1	few	TRBJ2-3	NA	CASSQEGQARTHTQYF	TGCGCCAGCAGCCAAGAAGGTCAGGCTAGAACACATACGCAGTATTTT
TRBV12-3/TRBV12-4	few	TRBJ2-4	TRBD1	CASSWDRDNIQYF	TGTGCCAGCAGTTGGGACAGGGACAACATTCAGTACTTC
TRBV29-1	few	TRBJ2-1	NA	CSVEENRSYNEQFF	TGCAGCGTTGAGGAGAATCGCTCCTACAATGAGCAGTTCTTC
TRBV13	NA	TRBJ2-7	TRBD1	CASSRAGTGLNYEQYF	TGTGCCAGCAGCCGTGCGGGGACAGGGCTAAACTACGAGCAGTACTTC
TRBV7-9	NA	TRBJ2-7	NA	CASSTDYEQYF	TGTGCCAGCAGCACCGACTACGAGCAGTACTTC
TRBV15	few	TRBJ1-4	NA	CATSIYLGEKLFF	TGTGCCACCAGCATTTATCTGGGAGAAAAACTGTTTTTT
TRBV29-1	NA	TRBJ2-6	NA	CSVAPPDTSGANVLTF	TGCAGCGTTGCGCCCCCAGATACCTCTGGGGCCAACGTCCTGACTTTC
TRBV12-3/TRBV12-4	NA	TRBJ2-2	TRBD1	CAITRGSGYTGELFF	TGTGCCATTACCAGGGGGAGCGGCTACACCGGGGAGCTGTTTTTT
TRBV4-1	few	TRBJ2-5	NA	CASSQGGGIGETQYF	TGCGCCAGCAGCCAAGGGGGTGGAATAGGCGAGACCCAGTACTTC
TRBV12-3/TRBV12-4	many	TRBJ1-4	TRBD1	CASSLYGTGASEKLFF	TGTGCCAGCAGTTTATACGGGACAGGGGCCAGTGAAAAACTGTTTTTT
TRBV20-1	few	TRBJ2-3	NA	CSAVRDTTDTQYF	TGCAGTGCCGTACGGGACACCACAGATACGCAGTATTTT
TRBV25-1	many	TRBJ2-2	TRBD2	CASSEYIAGVNTGELFF	TGTGCCAGCAGTGAATATATAGCGGGGGTAAACACCGGGGAGCTGTTTTTT
TRBV7-2	NA	TRBJ2-5	NA	CASSLGEQGRTQYF	TGTGCCAGCAGCTTAGGGGAGCAAGGGCGGACCCAGTACTTC
TRBV12-3/TRBV12-4	many	TRBJ1-5	NA	CASTEDPYQPQHF	TGTGCCAGCACCGAGGATCCTTATCAGCCCCAGCATTTT
TRBV12-3/TRBV12-4	many	TRBJ2-7	NA	CASSRGTYEQYF	TGTGCCAGCAGTAGGGGGACCTACGAGCAGTACTTC